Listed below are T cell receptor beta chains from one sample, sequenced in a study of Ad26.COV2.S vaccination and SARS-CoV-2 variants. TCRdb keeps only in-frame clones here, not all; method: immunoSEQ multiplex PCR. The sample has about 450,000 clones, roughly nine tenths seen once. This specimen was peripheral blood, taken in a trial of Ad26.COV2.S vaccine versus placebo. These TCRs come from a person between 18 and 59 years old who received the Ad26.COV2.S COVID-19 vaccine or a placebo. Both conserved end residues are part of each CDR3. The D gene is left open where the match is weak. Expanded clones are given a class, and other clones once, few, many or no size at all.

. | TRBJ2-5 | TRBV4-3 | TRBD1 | TGCGCCAGCAGCCGGGGACAGGGGGTGGCCCAGTACCAAGAGACCCAGTACTTC | CASSRGQGVAQYQETQYF
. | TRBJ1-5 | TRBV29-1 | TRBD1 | TGCAGCGTTTTACAGGGGTGGGGCCAGCCCCAGCATTTT | CSVLQGWGQPQHF
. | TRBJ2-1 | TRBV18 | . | TGTGCCAGCTCACCACCTTCGCGGGAAGGCCAAAAGAGCTCCTACAATGAGCAGTTCTTC | CASSPPSREGQKSSYNEQFF
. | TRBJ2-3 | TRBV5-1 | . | TGCGCCAGCAGCTTCGAGGCAGGGATGGGCACAGATACGCAGTATTTT | CASSFEAGMGTDTQYF
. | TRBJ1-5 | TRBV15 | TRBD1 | TGTGCCACCAGCAGAGGACAGGGAAATCAGCCCCAGCATTTT | CATSRGQGNQPQHF
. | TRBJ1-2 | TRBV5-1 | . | TGCGCCAGCAGCCCGGAAGGGACCCCTGCCTATGGCTACACCTTC | CASSPEGTPAYGYTF
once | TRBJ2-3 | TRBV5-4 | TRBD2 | TGTGCCAGCAGGTCACCGGGACTAGCGGGTCCAGATACGCAGTATTTT | CASRSPGLAGPDTQYF
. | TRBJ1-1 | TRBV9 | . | TGTGCCAGCAGCGCCGGACAGTGGACTCTGAACACTGAAGCTTTCTTT | CASSAGQWTLNTEAFF
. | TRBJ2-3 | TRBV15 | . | TGTGCCACCAGCAGGGGTAGGGCTGGGTCAGATACGCAGTATTTT | CATSRGRAGSDTQYF
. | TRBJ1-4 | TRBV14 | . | TGTGCCAGCAGACGAACAGGAAGGGGAATTGAAAAACTGTTTTTT | CASRRTGRGIEKLFF
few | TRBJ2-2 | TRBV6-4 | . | TGTGCCAGCAGTGACTCACCGGGAGACACCGGGGAGCTGTTTTTT | CASSDSPGDTGELFF
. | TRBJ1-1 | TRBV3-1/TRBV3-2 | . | TGTGCCAGCAGCCAAGAGTGGGCGAGCACTGAAGCTTTCTTT | CASSQEWASTEAFF
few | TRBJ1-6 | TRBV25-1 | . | TGTGCCAGCAGTGAAGTGGGGGGCCCCTATAATTCACCCCTCCACTTT | CASSEVGGPYNSPLHF
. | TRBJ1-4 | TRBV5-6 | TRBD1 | TGTGCCAGCAGCTTGGAGGGGGCAGGAGAAAAACTGTTTTTT | CASSLEGAGEKLFF
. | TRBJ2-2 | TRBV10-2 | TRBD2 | TGCGCCAGCAATCTAAAAAGACTAGCCGGGACCGGGGAGCTGTTTTTT | CASNLKRLAGTGELFF
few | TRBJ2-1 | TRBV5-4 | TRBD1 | TGTGCCAGCAGCCCTGACCCCTACAGGGGGGTCTACAATGAGCAGTTCTTC | CASSPDPYRGVYNEQFF
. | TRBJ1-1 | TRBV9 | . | TGTGCCAGCAGTCGGTCCTTAATGAACACTGAAGCTTTCTTT | CASSRSLMNTEAFF
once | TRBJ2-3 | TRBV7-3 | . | TGTGCCAGCAGCCCGATGAGCAGGGCAGATACGCAGTATTTT | CASSPMSRADTQYF
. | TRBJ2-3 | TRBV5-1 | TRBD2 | TGCGCCAGCAGCTTGGGACTAGCTGGTCCAGATACGCAGTATTTT | CASSLGLAGPDTQYF
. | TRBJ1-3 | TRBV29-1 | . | TGCAGCGTTGAATCTTTCGGTTCTGGAAACACCATATATTTT | CSVESFGSGNTIYF
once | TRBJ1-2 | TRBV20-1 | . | TGCAGTGCCAGGACTCGCTACACCTTC | CSARTRYTF
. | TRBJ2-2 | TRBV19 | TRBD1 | TGTGCCAGTAGCGCGGACAGGGGTGGCACCGGGGAGCTGTTTTTT | CASSADRGGTGELFF
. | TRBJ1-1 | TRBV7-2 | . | TGTGCCAGCAGTCGGGGGGCTGAAGCTTTCTTT | CASSRGAEAFF
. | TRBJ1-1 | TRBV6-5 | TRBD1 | TGTGCCAGCAGTTCGACAGGGAGGAACACTGAAGCTTTCTTT | CASSSTGRNTEAFF
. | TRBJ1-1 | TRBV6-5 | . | TGTGCCAGCAGTTACGGGGGCCATAACACTGAAGCTTTCTTT | CASSYGGHNTEAFF
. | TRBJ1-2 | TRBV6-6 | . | TGTGCCAGCAGTTACTCTTTTGGGGTTCCCGGGCCATTC | CASSYSFGVPGPF
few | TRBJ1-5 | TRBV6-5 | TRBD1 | TGTGCCAGCAGTTACTCGGGACAGGGTGATCAGCCCCAGCATTTT | CASSYSGQGDQPQHF
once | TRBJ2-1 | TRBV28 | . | TGTGCCAGCGCCGGGCCTCACGGGGGCGATGAGCAGTTCTTC | CASAGPHGGDEQFF
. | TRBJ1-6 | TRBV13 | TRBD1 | TGTGCCAGCAGCCCTGGGACAGGAGTTAATTCACCCCTCCACTTT | CASSPGTGVNSPLHF
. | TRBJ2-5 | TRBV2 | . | TGTGCCAGCACCCCCTTAGAGAGGACCCTGGGGAAGACCCAGTACTTC | CASTPLERTLGKTQYF
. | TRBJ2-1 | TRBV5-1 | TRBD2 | TGCGCCAGCAGTCTAGCGGGAAACGACTACAATGAGCAGTTCTTC | CASSLAGNDYNEQFF
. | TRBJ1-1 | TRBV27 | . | TGTGCCAGCAGCCTGGCGGTTTTCGCTGAAGCTTTCTTT | CASSLAVFAEAFF
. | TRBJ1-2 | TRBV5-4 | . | TGTGCCAGCAGCTTGGTGGGGGGAGGCTATGGCTACACCTTC | CASSLVGGGYGYTF
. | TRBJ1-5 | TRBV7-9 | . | TGTGCCAGCAGCTTAGTAGGGGAAGCCCAGCATTTT | CASSLVGEAQHF
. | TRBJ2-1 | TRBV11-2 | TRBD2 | TGTGCCAGCAGGTGGGAACCGGGACTAGCGGGATATGAGCAGTTCTTC | CASRWEPGLAGYEQFF
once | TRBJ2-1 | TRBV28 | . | TGTGCCAGCAGTTTCGGGACGTACAATGAGCAGTTCTTC | CASSFGTYNEQFF
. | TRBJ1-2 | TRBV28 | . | TGTGCCAGCACAGGGATTCGGCACTATGGCTACACCTTC | CASTGIRHYGYTF
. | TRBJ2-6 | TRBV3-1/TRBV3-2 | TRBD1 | TGTGCCAGCAGCCAAGGGGACAGGGTATCTCGTGGGGCCAACGTCCTGACTTTC | CASSQGDRVSRGANVLTF
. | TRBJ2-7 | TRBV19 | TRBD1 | TGTGCCAGTAGTATGGGACAGGCGATCTCCTACGAGCAGTACTTC | CASSMGQAISYEQYF
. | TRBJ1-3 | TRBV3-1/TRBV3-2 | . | TGTGCCAGCAGCTACCAAGGGGGGCTAAACACCATATATTTT | CASSYQGGLNTIYF
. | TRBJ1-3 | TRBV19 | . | TGTGCCAGTAGTATAGATCTCATCCAGGGACGAAACACCATATATTTT | CASSIDLIQGRNTIYF
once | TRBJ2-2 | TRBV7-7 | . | TGTGCCAGCAGCTTGTCACACACCGGGGAGCTGTTTTTT | CASSLSHTGELFF
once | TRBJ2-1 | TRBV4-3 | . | TGCGCCAGCAGCCATCTTACGGGACTCGGTCCCTACAATGAGCAGTTCTTC | CASSHLTGLGPYNEQFF
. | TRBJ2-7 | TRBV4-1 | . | TGCGCCAGCAGCCAAGTGGGGGGCCAGATGATGATCGAGCAGTACTTC | CASSQVGGQMMIEQYF
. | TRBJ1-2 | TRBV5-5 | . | TGTGCCAGCAGCTACGACAGGAACTATGGCTACACCTTC | CASSYDRNYGYTF
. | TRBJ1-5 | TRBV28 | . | TGTGCCAGCAGTTTGCAGCGTTCGGTCGGTTGGCGCAATCAGCCCCAGCATTTT | CASSLQRSVGWRNQPQHF
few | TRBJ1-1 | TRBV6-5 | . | TGTGCCAGCAGCATCGGACGGCTGCGGGCTTTCTTT | CASSIGRLRAFF